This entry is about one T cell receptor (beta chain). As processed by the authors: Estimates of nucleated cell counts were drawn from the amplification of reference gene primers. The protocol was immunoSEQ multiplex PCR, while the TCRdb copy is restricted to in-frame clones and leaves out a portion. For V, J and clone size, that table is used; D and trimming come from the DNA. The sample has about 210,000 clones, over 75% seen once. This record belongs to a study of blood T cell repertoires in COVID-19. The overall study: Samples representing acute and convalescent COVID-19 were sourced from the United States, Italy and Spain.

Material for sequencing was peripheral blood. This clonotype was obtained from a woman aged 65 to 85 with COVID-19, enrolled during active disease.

CDR3: CATSDDRFSNQPQHF. DNA of the CDR3: TGTGCCACCAGTGACGACAGATTTAGCAATCAGCCCCAGCATTTT. The chain has TRBV24-1 and TRBJ1-5; D perhaps matches TRBD1 (5 bases). V gave up 4 bases and J gave up 0 bases, with 9 bases separating them. Germline CDR1 KGHDR, CDR2 SFDVKD. The CDR3 loop spans 15 amino acids.